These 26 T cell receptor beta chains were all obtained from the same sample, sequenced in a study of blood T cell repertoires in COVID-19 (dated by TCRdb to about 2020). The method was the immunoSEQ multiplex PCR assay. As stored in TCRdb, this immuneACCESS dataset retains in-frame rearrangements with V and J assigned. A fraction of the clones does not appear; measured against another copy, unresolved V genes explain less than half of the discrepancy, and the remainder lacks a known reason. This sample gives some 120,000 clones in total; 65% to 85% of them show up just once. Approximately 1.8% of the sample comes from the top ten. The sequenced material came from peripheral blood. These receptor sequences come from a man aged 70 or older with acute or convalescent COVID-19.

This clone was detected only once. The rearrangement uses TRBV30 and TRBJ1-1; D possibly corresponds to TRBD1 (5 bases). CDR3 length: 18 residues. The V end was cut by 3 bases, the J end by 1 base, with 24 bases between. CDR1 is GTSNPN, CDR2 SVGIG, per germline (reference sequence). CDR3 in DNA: TGTGCCTGGAGCCTACCCAAAGGGGTAGGATTTCGGAACACTGAAGCTTTCTTT. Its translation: CAWSLPKGVGFRNTEAFF.

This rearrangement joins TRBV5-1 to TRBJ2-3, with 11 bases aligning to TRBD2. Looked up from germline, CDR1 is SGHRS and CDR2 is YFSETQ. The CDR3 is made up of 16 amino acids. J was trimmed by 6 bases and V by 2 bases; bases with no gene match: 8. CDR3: CASSFLAGGLGDTQYF. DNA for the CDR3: TGCGCCAGCAGCTTCCTAGCGGGGGGCCTGGGGGATACGCAGTATTTT.

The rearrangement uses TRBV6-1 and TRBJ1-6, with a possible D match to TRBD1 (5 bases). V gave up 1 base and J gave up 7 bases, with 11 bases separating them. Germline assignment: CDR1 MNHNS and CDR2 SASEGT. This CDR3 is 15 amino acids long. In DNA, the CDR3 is TGTGCCAGCAGTGAAGTCCCTGGACAAAATTCACCCCTCCACTTT. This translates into CASSEVPGQNSPLHF.

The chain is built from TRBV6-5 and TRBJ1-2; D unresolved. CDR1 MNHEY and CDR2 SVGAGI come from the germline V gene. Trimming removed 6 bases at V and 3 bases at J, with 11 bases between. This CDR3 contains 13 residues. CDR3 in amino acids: CASSPQYYYGYTF. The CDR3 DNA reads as TGTGCCAGCAGCCCGCAGTATTACTATGGCTACACCTTC.

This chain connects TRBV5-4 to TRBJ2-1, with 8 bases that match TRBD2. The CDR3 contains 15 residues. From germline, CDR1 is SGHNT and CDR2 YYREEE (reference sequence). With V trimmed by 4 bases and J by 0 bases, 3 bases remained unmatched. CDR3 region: CASSTGGPSYNEQFF. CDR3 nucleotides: TGTGCCAGCAGCACGGGGGGGCCCTCCTACAATGAGCAGTTCTTC.

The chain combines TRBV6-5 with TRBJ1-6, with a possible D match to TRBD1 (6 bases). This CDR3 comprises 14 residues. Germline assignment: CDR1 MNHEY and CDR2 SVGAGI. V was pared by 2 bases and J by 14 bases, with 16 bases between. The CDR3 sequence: CASSYPDRDLSLHF. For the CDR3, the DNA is TGTGCCAGCAGTTACCCGGACAGAGATTTGTCCCTCCACTTT.

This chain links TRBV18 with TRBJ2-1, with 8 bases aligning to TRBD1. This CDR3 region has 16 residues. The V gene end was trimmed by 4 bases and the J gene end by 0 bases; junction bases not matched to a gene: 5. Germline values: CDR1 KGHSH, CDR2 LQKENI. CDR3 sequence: CASSLKQGDSYNEQFF. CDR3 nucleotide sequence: TGTGCCAGCTCACTAAAACAGGGGGACTCCTACAATGAGCAGTTCTTC.

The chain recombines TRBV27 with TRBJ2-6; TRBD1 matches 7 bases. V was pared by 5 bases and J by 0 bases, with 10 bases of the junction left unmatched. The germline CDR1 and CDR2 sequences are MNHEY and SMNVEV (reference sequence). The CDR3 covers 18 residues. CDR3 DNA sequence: TGTGCCAGCAGTGCCACGAGGGGGCTGGCCTCTGGGGCCAACGTCCTGACTTTC. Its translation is CASSATRGLASGANVLTF.

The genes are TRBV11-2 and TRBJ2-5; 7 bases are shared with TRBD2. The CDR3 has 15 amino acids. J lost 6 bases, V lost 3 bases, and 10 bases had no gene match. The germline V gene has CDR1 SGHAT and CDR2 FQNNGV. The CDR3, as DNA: TGTGCCAGCAGCTTTTTTGGACTAGGAGCGAAGACCCAGTACTTC. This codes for CASSFFGLGAKTQYF.

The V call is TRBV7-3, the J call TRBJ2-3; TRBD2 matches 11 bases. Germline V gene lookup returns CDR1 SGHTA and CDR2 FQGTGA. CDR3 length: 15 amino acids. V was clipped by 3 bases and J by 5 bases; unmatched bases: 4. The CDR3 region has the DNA TGTGCCAGCAGCTTTAGCGGGGGGGCGAAAGATACGCAGTATTTT. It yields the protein CASSFSGGAKDTQYF.

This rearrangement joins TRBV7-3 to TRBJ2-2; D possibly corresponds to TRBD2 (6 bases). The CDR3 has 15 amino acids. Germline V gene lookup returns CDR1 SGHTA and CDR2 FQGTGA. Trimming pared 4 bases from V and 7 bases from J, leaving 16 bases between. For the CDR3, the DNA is TGTGCCAGCAGCTCGTCGGGAGCAGCAGGCGGGGAGCTGTTTTTT. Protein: CASSSSGAAGGELFF.

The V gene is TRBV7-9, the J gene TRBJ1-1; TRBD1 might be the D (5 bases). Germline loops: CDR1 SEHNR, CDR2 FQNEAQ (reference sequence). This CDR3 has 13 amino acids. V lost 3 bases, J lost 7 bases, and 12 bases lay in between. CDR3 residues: CASSLAGGNEAFF. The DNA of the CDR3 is TGTGCCAGCAGCTTGGCGGGGGGGAATGAAGCTTTCTTT. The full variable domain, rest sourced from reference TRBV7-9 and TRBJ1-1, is DTGVSQNPRHKITKRGQNVTFRCDPISEHNRLYWYRQTLGQGPEFLTYFQNEAQLEKSRLLSDRFSAERPKGSFSTLEIQRTEQGDSAMYLCASSLAGGNEAFFGQGTRLTVV.

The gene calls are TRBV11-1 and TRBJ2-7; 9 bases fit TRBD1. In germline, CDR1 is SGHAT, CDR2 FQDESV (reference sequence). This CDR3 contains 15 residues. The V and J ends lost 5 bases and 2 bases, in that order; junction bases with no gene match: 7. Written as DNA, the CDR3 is TGTGCCAGCAGCGCCACCGGGACAGGGACCTACGAGCAGTACTTC. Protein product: CASSATGTGTYEQYF. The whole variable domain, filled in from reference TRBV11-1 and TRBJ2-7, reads EAEVAQSPRYKITEKSQAVAFWCDPISGHATLYWYRQILGQGPELLVQFQDESVVDDSQLPKDRFSAERLKGVDSTLKIQPAELGDSAMYLCASSATGTGTYEQYFGPGTRLTVT.

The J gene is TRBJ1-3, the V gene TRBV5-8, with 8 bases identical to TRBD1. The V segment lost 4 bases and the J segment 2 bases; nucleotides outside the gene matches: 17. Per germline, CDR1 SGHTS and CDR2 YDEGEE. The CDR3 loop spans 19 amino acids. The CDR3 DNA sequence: TGTGCCAGCAGCCCCGGCGGGGGTGCCAGGGGGCGTCCTGGAAACACCATATATTTT. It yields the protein CASSPGGGARGRPGNTIYF.

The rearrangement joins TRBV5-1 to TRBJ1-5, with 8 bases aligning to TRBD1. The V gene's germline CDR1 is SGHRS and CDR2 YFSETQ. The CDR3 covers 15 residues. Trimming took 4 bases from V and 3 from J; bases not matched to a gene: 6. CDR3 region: CASSPTGADNQPQHF. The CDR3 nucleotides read TGCGCCAGCAGCCCGACAGGGGCGGACAATCAGCCCCAGCATTTT.

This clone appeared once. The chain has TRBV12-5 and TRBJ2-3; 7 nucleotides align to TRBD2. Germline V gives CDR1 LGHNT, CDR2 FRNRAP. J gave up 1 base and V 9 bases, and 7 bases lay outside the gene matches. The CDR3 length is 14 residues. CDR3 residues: CASSGGYRTDTQYF. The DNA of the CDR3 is TGTGCTAGCTCCGGGGGGTACCGCACAGATACGCAGTATTTT.

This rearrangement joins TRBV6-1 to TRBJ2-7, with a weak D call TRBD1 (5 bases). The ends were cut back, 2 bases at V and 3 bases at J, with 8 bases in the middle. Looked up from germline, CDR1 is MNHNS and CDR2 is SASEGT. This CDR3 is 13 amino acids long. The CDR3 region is CASSERGYYEQYF. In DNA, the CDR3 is TGTGCCAGCAGTGAAAGGGGATACTACGAGCAGTACTTC.

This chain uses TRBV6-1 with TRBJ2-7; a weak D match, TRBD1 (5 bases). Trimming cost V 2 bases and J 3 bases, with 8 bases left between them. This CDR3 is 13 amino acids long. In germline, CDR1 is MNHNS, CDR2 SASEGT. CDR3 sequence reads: CASSESRDYEQYF. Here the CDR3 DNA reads TGTGCCAGCAGTGAATCCAGGGACTACGAGCAGTACTTC.

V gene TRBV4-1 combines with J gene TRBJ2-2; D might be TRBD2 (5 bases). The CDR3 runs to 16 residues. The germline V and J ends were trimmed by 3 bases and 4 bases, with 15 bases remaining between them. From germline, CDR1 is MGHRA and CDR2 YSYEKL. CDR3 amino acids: CASSQRGSLGTGELFF. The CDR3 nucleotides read TGCGCCAGCAGCCAGAGAGGGAGTTTGGGCACCGGGGAGCTGTTTTTT.

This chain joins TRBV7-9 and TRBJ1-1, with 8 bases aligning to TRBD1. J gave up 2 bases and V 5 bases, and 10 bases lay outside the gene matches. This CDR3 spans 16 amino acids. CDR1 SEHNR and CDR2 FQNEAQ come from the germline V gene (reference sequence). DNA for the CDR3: TGTGCCAGCAGCCCCGGACAGGGAGGAATTAACACTGAAGCTTTCTTT. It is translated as CASSPGQGGINTEAFF.

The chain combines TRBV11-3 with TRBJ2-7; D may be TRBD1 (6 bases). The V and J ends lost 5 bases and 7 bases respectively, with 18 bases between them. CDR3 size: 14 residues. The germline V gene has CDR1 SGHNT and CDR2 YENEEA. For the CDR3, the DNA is TGTGCCAGCAGCCAGGGGCCGACCTCGGGGGAGCAGTACTTC. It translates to CASSQGPTSGEQYF.

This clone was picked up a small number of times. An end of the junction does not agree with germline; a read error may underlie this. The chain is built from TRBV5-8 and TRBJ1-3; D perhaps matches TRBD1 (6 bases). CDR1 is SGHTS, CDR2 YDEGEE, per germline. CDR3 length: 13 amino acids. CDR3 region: CASNPQTGPLVIF. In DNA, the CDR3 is TGTGCCAGCAACCCCCAGACAGGACCTCTAGTAATTTTT.

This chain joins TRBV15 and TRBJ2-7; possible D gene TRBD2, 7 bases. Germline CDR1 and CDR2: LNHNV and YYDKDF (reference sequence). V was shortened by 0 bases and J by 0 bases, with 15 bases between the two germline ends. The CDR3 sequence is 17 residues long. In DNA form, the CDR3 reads TGTGCCACCAGCAGAGATCTTCCCGGGGGGCCCTCCTACGAGCAGTACTTC. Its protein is CATSRDLPGGPSYEQYF.

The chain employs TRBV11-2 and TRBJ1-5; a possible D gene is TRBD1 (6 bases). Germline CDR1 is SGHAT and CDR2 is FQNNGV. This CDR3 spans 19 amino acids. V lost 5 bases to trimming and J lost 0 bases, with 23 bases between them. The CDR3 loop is CASSPGWGQGLYSNQPQHF. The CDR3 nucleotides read TGTGCCAGCAGCCCAGGCTGGGGACAAGGCCTTTATAGCAATCAGCCCCAGCATTTT.

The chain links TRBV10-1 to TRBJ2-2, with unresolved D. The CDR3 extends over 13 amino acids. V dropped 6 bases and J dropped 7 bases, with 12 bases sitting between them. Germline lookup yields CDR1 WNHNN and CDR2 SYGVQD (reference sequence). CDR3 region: CASSVIGGGELFF. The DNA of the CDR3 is TGCGCCAGCAGCGTAATAGGCGGCGGGGAGCTGTTTTTT.

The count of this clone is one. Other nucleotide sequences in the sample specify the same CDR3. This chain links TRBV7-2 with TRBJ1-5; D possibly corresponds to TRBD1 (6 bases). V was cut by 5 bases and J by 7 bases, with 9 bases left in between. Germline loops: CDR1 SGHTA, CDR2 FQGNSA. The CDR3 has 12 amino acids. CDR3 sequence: CASSLRGQPQHF. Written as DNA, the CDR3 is TGTGCCAGCAGCCTCAGGGGACAGCCCCAGCATTTT.